This T cell receptor (beta chain) was recorded in a study of T cell repertoires in cytomegalovirus infection. Study details: Both CMV infection and a matching HLA type were indicated by public TCR beta signatures.

Worth noting for this clonotype: Its specificity is not known.

Between the trimmed V and J ends, which lost 0 bases and 2 bases, there was a span of 16 bases. Germline CDR1 reads GTSNPN; CDR2 reads SVGIG (reference sequence). CDR3 length: 16 amino acids. From the reads, TCRdb called clonotypes with MiXCR, one entry per CDR3 protein. The table includes 150,000 or so distinct CDR3 sequences, about 31% detected once. Points from the study as a whole: Carriers of CMV and the relevant HLA type were discriminated by public TCR beta frequency.

The specimen comprised CD8+ T cells from cultured PBMCs, sampled from culture after CMV antigen stimulation. This rearrangement joins TRBV30 to TRBJ1-1; D gene unclear. This TCR was recovered from a human donor in good health (CMV status not recorded). Some clones in this sample may be carry-over from other donors' samples. For the CDR3, the DNA is TGTGCCTGGAGTGTAGGAAGGAGGTACCCAAACACTGAAGCTTTCTTT. Its protein product is CAWSVGRRYPNTEAFF.